This TCR beta chain was identified during a study of blood T cells in healthy people across ages (dated by TCRdb to the mid-2010s). A note on the overall study: Template switching captured roughly one uniquely barcoded TCR beta cDNA molecule per two T cells in model experiments. The study measured age-related changes in TCR beta repertoire diversity using deep sequencing normalized with unique cDNA molecular identifiers. The donors were divided into four age groups: young (average around 16 years), middle-aged (approximately 41), aged (roughly 66) and long-lived (roughly 86). To avoid experimental bias, donors of different ages were spread randomly across the sequencing lanes. Two additional independent replicas of 1 million unique cDNA reads from the same blood draw were analyzed for two donors (one aged 18 to 30 and one aged 80 or older).

Systemically healthy Caucasian individuals from Russia, some 40 in total and aged about 6 to 90 years, were included as donors. Around 9.7 milliliters of peripheral blood were collected from each donor into EDTA-treated Vacutainer tubes. Ficoll-Paque density-gradient centrifugation was used to isolate PBMCs, with at least 6 million per sample. Total RNA, at least 6 micrograms per sample, was extracted from PBMCs with Trizol reagent. The percentages of naive CD45RAhigh/CD27high T cells were determined by flow cytometry on a PBMC aliquot from every donor. Libraries were prepared through 5' RACE. TCRdb names Illumina HiSeq 2500 as the instrument used. A second about 7 to 11 cycle PCR used a sample-barcoded 5' primer and a J-beta primer mix. A unique molecular identifier was introduced onto each TCR beta cDNA molecule by a template-switch 5' adaptor carrying 12 random nucleotides. At least 3 million CDR3-containing paired-end reads were obtained from each sample. First-strand cDNA was synthesized from all RNA with the Mint cDNA synthesis kit, primed by a TRBC-specific oligonucleotide. Following uracil-DNA glycosylase treatment, all cDNA underwent a first 18-cycle PCR with the universal primers M1SS and BC2_uni_R. The source study handled its data this way. For normalization, 1 million high-quality reads, each with a distinct molecular identifier, were randomly selected from each sample. Instead of being binned into consensus sequences, reads with shared molecular identifiers were discarded. MiTCR, run with a Q25 quality threshold and the strictest error-elimination algorithm, handled CDR3 identification, clonotype clustering and error correction. A nonparametric unseen species model using Euler transformation provided a lower-bound estimate of total TCR beta diversity. TCRdb took the public reads, trimmed them with fastp at Q25, ran MiXCR for clone calling and kept in-frame beta chains. Rows are combined by CDR3 protein, so each entry shows the most common genes and DNA. TCRdb, not the original authors, processed these V and J calls. The sample yields about 1.4 million distinct CDR3 sequences; roughly 64% were counted once. The top ten clonotypes cover 6.7% of the sample.

Points the paper makes about the study in general: Total diversity estimates from one million sequenced T cells were considered lower bounds and underestimates. Compared with the aged group, the long-lived group had more naive CD4+ T cells, fewer expanded clones and increased TCR diversity, suggesting age selection. Because donor CMV infection status was unknown, age-related changes in expanded clonotypes were potentially confounded. Observed TCR beta diversity correlated strongly with the percentage of naive T cells measured by flow cytometry. As age increased, observed TCR beta diversity per million T cells dropped in a roughly linear way, and a significant reduction was already evident by age 40. Because profiling used bulk unsorted PBMCs, naive and antigen-experienced compartments could not be compared conclusively.

As for this clonotype: No antigen is known for it. Base qualities were left out, and no much larger clone turns up one base away.

Sequencing used blood. The TCR originated in a man aged 18 to 30 in good health.

CDR3 protein: CASSQDIQDTNEKLFF. Here is the DNA: TGTGCCAGCAGCCAAGATATCCAGGACACTAATGAAAAACTGTTTTTT. The chain is made from TRBV4-2 and TRBJ1-4, with the D gene uncertain. CDR1 LGHNA and CDR2 YNFKEQ are derived from the germline V gene. V is clipped by 0 bases and J by 2 bases, and the sequence between their germline boundaries is 10 bases long. The CDR3 holds 16 amino acids from the cysteine to the phenylalanine. Just the 48-base CDR3 DNA is kept, in frame starting at base 1.